The 27 T cell receptor beta chains below come from one sample, sequenced in a study of early T cells in non-severe SARS-CoV-2 infection. TCRdb reprocessed the 5' RACE reads via MiXCR and lists one record per CDR3 protein. In the table there are 69,000 or so distinct CDR3 sequences, 4% to 6% of which are singletons. The sample here was whole blood, taken at baseline. These receptors were obtained from an adult who was a healthcare worker with PCR-confirmed SARS-CoV-2 infection or an uninfected control (not recorded which). The donor label of this sample is uncertain.

The rearrangement joins TRBV28 to TRBJ1-3; D perhaps matches TRBD1 (5 bases). This CDR3 has 14 residues. With 5 bases removed from V and 4 bases from J, the gap between germline ends came to 12 bases. The germline CDR1 and CDR2 sequences are MDHEN and SYDVKM. CDR3 region: CASSSREGGNTIYF. DNA for the CDR3: TGTGCCAGCAGTAGCCGCGAGGGGGGAAACACCATATATTTT.

This clonotype was recorded many times. V and J are TRBV28 and TRBJ2-7, with D unclear. The CDR3 loop spans 12 amino acids. V was cut by 10 bases and J by 1 base, with 11 bases left in between. In germline, CDR1 is MDHEN, CDR2 SYDVKM. The chain's CDR3 is CATTENSYEQYF. DNA of the CDR3: TGTGCCACTACCGAGAATTCCTACGAGCAGTACTTC.

In this sample, this clonotype turned up many times. CDR3 residues: CASNSVFDSPLHF. CDR3 sequence (DNA): TGTGCCAGCAATAGTGTATTTGACTCACCCCTCCACTTT. V and J are TRBV14 and TRBJ1-6, with no clear D. The CDR3 runs 13 residues. The V and J ends lost 7 bases and 10 bases respectively, with 14 bases between them. In germline, CDR1 is SGHDN, CDR2 FVKESK.

This clonotype came up many times. The gene calls are TRBV7-8 and TRBJ2-7, with 7 bases identical to TRBD1. Germline V lookup: CDR1 SGHVS, CDR2 FQNEAQ. This CDR3 contains 15 residues. With 4 bases clipped from V and 3 bases from J, the junction kept 9 bases outside the gene matches. The CDR3 loop reads CASSSGGQTYYEQYF. The CDR3 region has the DNA TGTGCCAGCAGCTCAGGGGGACAAACGTACTACGAGCAGTACTTC. The full variable domain, in which reference TRBV7-8 and TRBJ2-7 provide the parts outside the CDR3, is GAGVSQSPRYKVAKRGQDVALRCDPISGHVSLFWYQQALGQGPEFLTYFQNEAQLDKSGLPSDRFFAERPEGSVSTLKIQRTQQEDSAVYLCASSSGGQTYYEQYFGPGTRLTVT.

This clonotype was seen ten or more times. The rearrangement uses TRBV12-3 or TRBV12-4 and TRBJ1-5; 11 bases agree with TRBD1. V shed 6 bases, J shed 0 bases, and the junction held 1 base outside the gene matches. This CDR3 contains 15 residues. The CDR3 coding sequence is TGTGCCAGCAGGGGACAGGGGGTTAGCAATCAGCCCCAGCATTTT. Residues: CASRGQGVSNQPQHF.

This clonotype has ten or more counts. An end of the junction differs from the germline gene, which may be a read error. This CDR3 reads CAISERRQGVDNEQFF. CDR3 nucleotides: TGTGCCATCAGTGAGCGCAGACAGGGGGTAGACAATGAGCAATTCTTC. The gene calls are TRBV10-3 and TRBJ2-1; 9 positions agree with TRBD1. The length of the CDR3 is 16 residues. CDR1 ENHRY and CDR2 SYGVKD come from the germline V gene.

This clonotype was recorded at least ten times. The rearrangement joins TRBV5-1 to TRBJ2-1; TRBD2 matches 10 bases. After removal of 6 bases from V and 6 bases from J, the junction contained 12 bases not matched to a gene. This CDR3 has 16 residues. CDR1 SGHRS and CDR2 YFSETQ come from the germline V gene. This chain's CDR3 is CASTFPLAGGGNEQFF. CDR3 bases: TGCGCCAGCACTTTCCCTTTAGCGGGGGGTGGCAATGAGCAGTTCTTC.

The rearrangement joins TRBV9 to TRBJ1-2; no clear D. Per the germline V gene, CDR1 is SGDLS and CDR2 is YYNGEE. V was clipped by 0 bases and J by 8 bases, with 14 bases between them. There are 14 residues in the CDR3. CDR3 residues: CASSVVGWPLGYTF. The CDR3 DNA reads as TGTGCCAGCAGCGTAGTTGGGTGGCCTTTAGGCTACACCTTC.

The chain combines TRBV28 with TRBJ2-7, with D perhaps TRBD2 (6 bases). Germline lookup yields CDR1 MDHEN and CDR2 SYDVKM. V was trimmed by 5 bases and J by 1 base, leaving 15 bases between them. This CDR3 comprises 15 residues. The CDR3 reads CASSPSGESSYEQYF. Written as DNA, the CDR3 is TGTGCCAGCAGTCCCTCGGGGGAAAGTTCCTACGAGCAGTACTTC.

The V and J genes are TRBV2 and TRBJ2-3, with 15 bases fitting TRBD2. CDR1 is SNHLY, CDR2 FYNNEI, per germline. V lost 0 bases, J lost 0 bases, and 10 bases stayed unmatched. CDR3 length: 21 residues. The CDR3, as DNA: TGTGCCAGCAGTGAAGCGATGGGGACTAGCGGGGGGCCTACTAGCACAGATACGCAGTATTTT. Translated, it gives CASSEAMGTSGGPTSTDTQYF.

On this clonotype: Its ends do not fully match the called genes, so a read error is possible. V and J are TRBV20-1 and TRBJ1-5, with 8 bases that match TRBD1. The CDR3 runs 17 residues. Germline V lookup: CDR1 DFQATT, CDR2 SNEGSKA (reference sequence). The CDR3 DNA sequence: TGCAGTTCTAGATTGGCAGGGGGCGATTGGAGCAATCAGCCCCAGCATTTT. This encodes CSSRLAGGDWSNQPQHF.

At least ten counts were recorded for this clonotype. The rearrangement joins TRBV7-2 to TRBJ1-2; the match to TRBD1 covers 7 bases. The trim removed 5 bases at V and 10 bases at J, leaving 16 bases unmatched. CDR1 and CDR2 (germline): SGHTA, FQGNSA. The CDR3 runs 15 residues. The CDR3 sequence: CASSDPWTGNFAYTF. The DNA of the CDR3 is TGTGCCAGCAGCGACCCTTGGACAGGAAACTTCGCCTACACCTTC.

This clonotype occurred many times. The J gene is TRBJ2-1, the V gene TRBV7-9, with D unresolved. Trimming removed 8 bases from V and 4 bases from J, with 12 bases in between. The CDR3 has 13 amino acids. From germline, CDR1 is SEHNR and CDR2 FQNEAQ (reference sequence). The CDR3 is CASGRIPYNEQFF. In DNA, the CDR3 is TGTGCCAGCGGTCGGATACCTTACAATGAGCAGTTCTTC. Full variable domain (outside the CDR3, taken from reference TRBV7-9 and TRBJ2-1): DTGVSQNPRHKITKRGQNVTFRCDPISEHNRLYWYRQTLGQGPEFLTYFQNEAQLEKSRLLSDRFSAERPKGSFSTLEIQRTEQGDSAMYLCASGRIPYNEQFFGPGTRLTVL.

This clonotype was seen ten or more times. The chain links TRBV20-1 to TRBJ2-3, with TRBD2 as a possible D gene (6 bases). The germline V and J ends were trimmed by 6 bases and 1 base, with 11 bases remaining between them. Looked up from germline, CDR1 is DFQATT and CDR2 is SNEGSKA (reference sequence). CDR3 length: 13 residues. CDR3 sequence reads: CSALAERTDTQYF. The CDR3 nucleotides read TGCAGTGCCTTAGCGGAGCGCACAGATACGCAGTATTTT.

The V gene is TRBV4-2, the J gene TRBJ1-4; 9 positions match TRBD1. The CDR3 has 19 residues. V shed 4 bases and J 0 bases; nucleotides not matched to a gene: 12. Germline lookup yields CDR1 LGHNA and CDR2 YNFKEQ. The CDR3 DNA reads as TGTGCCAGCAGCCTAACCCCGGGACAGGGTCCGGCAACTAATGAAAAACTGTTTTTT. This translates into CASSLTPGQGPATNEKLFF.

The chain has TRBV10-3 and TRBJ2-1; 7 bases agree with TRBD1. Germline loops: CDR1 ENHRY, CDR2 SYGVKD. J gave up 5 bases and V 5 bases, and 3 bases lay outside the gene matches. The CDR3 totals 13 residues. The CDR3 is CAISPGTDNEQFF. The DNA for the CDR3 is TGTGCCATCAGTCCCGGGACAGACAATGAGCAGTTCTTC.

There are many counts of this clonotype. J is TRBJ2-7 and V is TRBV2; D call uncertain. The CDR3 contains 15 residues. Germline V gene lookup returns CDR1 SNHLY and CDR2 FYNNEI. Trimming shortened V by 2 bases and J by 1 base, and 12 bases separated the two germline ends. The CDR3 coding sequence is TGTGCCAGCAGTGAAAGACCTATATGGTCCTACGAGCAGTACTTC. Protein: CASSERPIWSYEQYF.

Ten or more counts support this clonotype. The chain uses TRBV28 and TRBJ1-1; possible D gene TRBD1, 6 bases. Germline V gives CDR1 MDHEN, CDR2 SYDVKM. CDR3 length: 16 residues. V gave up 7 bases and J gave up 0 bases, with 18 bases separating them. In DNA, the CDR3 is TGTGCCAGCACTTCAAGGGGGAGATATATGAACACTGAAGCTTTCTTT. This translates into CASTSRGRYMNTEAFF.

The chain has TRBV2 and TRBJ2-7, with 9 positions matching TRBD1. The germline CDR1 and CDR2 sequences are SNHLY and FYNNEI. This CDR3 has 12 amino acids. CDR3 bases: TGTGTCGCCAGAGACAGGGGGGGAGCAAAGTACTTC. It codes for CVARDRGGAKYF.

This clonotype was seen more than once but under ten times. DNA of the CDR3: TGTGCCAGCAACGGGGCCCACCGCGCCTACGAGCAGTACTTC. Its translation is CASNGAHRAYEQYF. V usage is TRBV6-1 and J usage is TRBJ2-7; D is tentatively TRBD1 or TRBD2 (5 bases each). The CDR3 contains 14 residues. Germline CDR1 is MNHNS and CDR2 is SASEGT. Trimming took 7 bases from V and 2 from J, leaving 15 bases between them.

The chain joins TRBV2 to TRBJ1-1; 8 positions agree with TRBD1. Germline V gene data show CDR1 as SNHLY and CDR2 as FYNNEI. The CDR3 length is 15 residues. The junction had 12 bases not matched to a gene; V was cut back by 6 bases and J by 6 bases. The CDR3 loop is CASSATGQGVSEAFF. In DNA form, the CDR3 reads TGTGCCAGCAGCGCTACCGGACAGGGAGTGTCTGAAGCTTTCTTT.

This clonotype has ten or more counts. The chain carries TRBV29-1 and TRBJ1-1; D perhaps matches TRBD1 (5 bases). Germline V gives CDR1 SQVTM, CDR2 ANQGSEA. The CDR3 extends over 14 amino acids. V was cut by 4 bases and J by 1 base, with 13 bases left in between. CDR3 sequence (DNA): TGCAGCGTTGCATCGGGGGGAGGGAACACTGAAGCTTTCTTT. Protein sequence: CSVASGGGNTEAFF. The whole variable domain, filled in from reference TRBV29-1 and TRBJ1-1, reads SAVISQKPSRDICQRGTSLTIQCQVDSQVTMMFWYRQQPGQSLTLIATANQGSEATYESGFVIDKFPISRPNLTFSTLTVSNMSPEDSSIYLCSVASGGGNTEAFFGQGTRLTVV.

Only a few counts were recorded for this clonotype. The V and J genes are TRBV6-6 and TRBJ1-4; D might be TRBD1 (6 bases). The CDR3 is 14 amino acids. The germline V and J ends were trimmed by 6 bases and 8 bases, with 16 bases remaining between them. Germline CDR1 reads MNHNY; CDR2 reads SVGAGI (reference sequence). Written as DNA, the CDR3 is TGTGCCAGCAGATTCACAGGGCGCGAAGAAAAACTGTTTTTT. Residues: CASRFTGREEKLFF.

This clonotype is deemed medium-sized. The V call is TRBV11-2, the J call TRBJ1-2; D remains ambiguous. Between the trimmed V and J ends, which lost 5 bases and 7 bases, there was a span of 14 bases. The length of the CDR3 is 13 residues. Per germline, CDR1 SGHAT and CDR2 FQNNGV. CDR3 in amino acids: CASSPGLIVGYTF. The CDR3 region has the DNA TGTGCCAGCAGCCCCGGACTGATCGTTGGCTACACCTTC.

This clonotype was found a few times. V usage is TRBV5-1 and J usage is TRBJ1-6; D unclear. Germline values: CDR1 SGHRS, CDR2 YFSETQ. V dropped 0 bases and J dropped 6 bases, with 16 bases sitting between them. The CDR3 is 17 amino acids. CDR3 DNA sequence: TGCGCCAGCAGCTTGGGACCTTCCGGGTTACTTAATTCACCCCTCCACTTT. This encodes CASSLGPSGLLNSPLHF.

The sample holds many counts of this clonotype. As DNA, the CDR3 is TGCAGTGCTAGAGCGCAGGCCTTCTCCTACGAGCAGTACTTC. Its protein product is CSARAQAFSYEQYF. V usage is TRBV20-1 and J usage is TRBJ2-7; no firm D call. V shed 1 base and J shed 0 bases, with 10 bases lying between them. From germline, CDR1 is DFQATT and CDR2 SNEGSKA (reference sequence). CDR3 length: 14 amino acids.

This clonotype appeared a few times. The gene calls are TRBV6-6 and TRBJ1-5, with D possibly being TRBD1 (5 bases). The V gene's germline CDR1 is MNHNY and CDR2 SVGAGI (reference sequence). The CDR3 totals 14 residues. Trimming left V 2 bases short and J 7 bases short, with 12 bases between. The CDR3 sequence: CASSYAGFDQPQHF. DNA for the CDR3: TGTGCCAGCAGTTACGCAGGGTTTGACCAGCCCCAGCATTTT.